This passage covers 25 T cell receptor beta chains from one sample sequenced in a study of CD8 T cells in Susac syndrome. RNA amounts of roughly 0.5 to 1 ug underwent reverse transcription with random hexamers. MiXCR, run by TCRdb on the immunoSEQ multiplex PCR reads, gives a single entry per CDR3 protein. The sample yields 150,000 to 200,000 distinct CDR3 sequences, around 93% seen once. The sample comprised CD4+ T cells from PBMCs. Receptor source: a human donor in good health.

V usage is TRBV9 and J usage is TRBJ1-1, with D maybe TRBD1 (6 bases). The CDR3 consists of 14 residues. Between the trimmed V and J ends, which lost 0 bases and 4 bases, there was a span of 10 bases. Germline assignment: CDR1 SGDLS and CDR2 YYNGEE. Written as DNA, the CDR3 is TGTGCCAGCAGCGTAGTAGGGGGGGGCACTGAAGCTTTCTTT. The encoded protein is CASSVVGGGTEAFF.

This chain uses TRBV5-1 with TRBJ2-2; TRBD2 matches 8 bases. CDR1 SGHRS and CDR2 YFSETQ come from the germline V gene. The CDR3 is 15 amino acids. J lost 6 bases, V lost 4 bases, and 8 bases had no gene match. The CDR3 protein is CASSLSAGGAGELFF. Written as DNA, the CDR3 is TGCGCCAGCAGCCTCTCGGCGGGGGGCGCCGGGGAGCTGTTTTTT.

The chain recombines TRBV20-1 with TRBJ1-1; D is uncertain. The CDR3 loop spans 10 amino acids. Germline V gene sequence: CDR1 DFQATT, CDR2 SNEGSKA (reference sequence). V lost 4 bases and J lost 7, with 7 bases in between. CDR3 bases: TGCAGTGCTAAGGACGGTGAAGCTTTCTTT. Its protein is CSAKDGEAFF.

The V gene is TRBV7-2, the J gene TRBJ1-5; no definite D call. This CDR3 region has 14 residues. The germline V gene encodes CDR1 SGHTA and CDR2 FQGNSA. Trimming stripped 2 bases from V and 2 bases from J, with 7 bases between. CDR3 sequence: CASSLRSGNQPQHF. The CDR3 DNA reads as TGTGCCAGCAGCTTACGGTCAGGCAATCAGCCCCAGCATTTT.

CDR3 coding DNA: TGTGCCAGCAGTGTAAACAGAGACACTGAAGCTTTCTTT. It codes for CASSVNRDTEAFF. The chain links TRBV6-6 to TRBJ1-1; D gene ambiguous. Germline CDR1 and CDR2: MNHNY and SVGAGI (reference sequence). The CDR3 length is 13 residues. Trimming took 5 bases from V and 3 from J, leaving 10 bases between them.

This clonotype appeared a few times. The chain uses TRBV7-2 and TRBJ2-5; TRBD2 might be the D (7 bases). The germline V gene encodes CDR1 SGHTA and CDR2 FQGNSA. CDR3 size: 15 residues. Trimming stripped 5 bases from V and 4 bases from J, with 17 bases between. CDR3 residues: CASSPTSGGRETQYF. The CDR3 coding sequence is TGTGCCAGCAGCCCGACTTCGGGGGGCCGAGAGACCCAGTACTTC.

V usage is TRBV20-1 and J usage is TRBJ2-7, with TRBD2 matching over 9 bases. The CDR3 is 14 amino acids. CDR1 and CDR2 from the germline V gene are DFQATT and SNEGSKA (reference sequence). The ends lost 7 bases at V and 1 base at J; junction bases unmatched: 8. The CDR3 DNA is TGCAGTGTTGCGGGGGGGCAGAGTTCCTACGAGCAGTACTTC. It is translated as CSVAGGQSSYEQYF.

The chain uses TRBV18 and TRBJ2-3; D might be TRBD1 or TRBD2, each matching 5 bases. Deletions cut 3 bases from V and 2 bases from J, with 9 bases between. This CDR3 comprises 14 residues. Germline V gene data show CDR1 as KGHSH and CDR2 as LQKENI. The CDR3 loop is CASSPGVDTDTQYF. CDR3 nucleotide sequence: TGTGCCAGCTCACCGGGGGTAGACACAGATACGCAGTATTTT.

The rearrangement links TRBV30 to TRBJ1-5, with 7 bases lining up with TRBD1. V dropped 3 bases and J dropped 9; count of bases not matched to a gene: 8. The CDR3 covers 13 residues. From germline, CDR1 is GTSNPN and CDR2 SVGIG (reference sequence). The CDR3: CAWSQGEITPQHF. Written as DNA, the CDR3 is TGTGCCTGGAGCCAGGGGGAGATCACGCCCCAGCATTTT.

The chain has TRBV7-2 and TRBJ1-1, with no clear D. The CDR3 consists of 15 residues. Per the germline V gene, CDR1 is SGHTA and CDR2 is FQGNSA. V dropped 5 bases and J dropped 0 bases, with 13 bases sitting between them. The CDR3 region has the DNA TGTGCCAGCAGCCCCTTTGGAGGGTTGAACACTGAAGCTTTCTTT. It translates to CASSPFGGLNTEAFF.

This clonotype was observed once. V gene TRBV6-5 combines with J gene TRBJ1-2; possibly TRBD1 for D (6 bases). With 10 bases removed from V and 3 bases from J, the gap between germline ends came to 6 bases. Germline lookup yields CDR1 MNHEY and CDR2 SVGAGI. This CDR3 has 10 residues. DNA for the CDR3: TGTGCCACAGGGGACTATGGCTACACCTTC. It translates to CATGDYGYTF.

The V gene is TRBV7-2, the J gene TRBJ2-3; 7 positions match TRBD2. The CDR3 is 15 residues long. From germline, CDR1 is SGHTA and CDR2 FQGNSA. The J segment lost 2 bases and the V segment lost 1 base, leaving 3 bases of the junction unmatched. This chain's CDR3 is CASSLVGDYTDTQYF. The CDR3 DNA is TGTGCCAGCAGCTTAGTTGGGGACTACACAGATACGCAGTATTTT.

This clonotype has only one observation. V gene TRBV20-1 combines with J gene TRBJ2-7; 8 bases are shared with TRBD2. Per germline, CDR1 DFQATT and CDR2 SNEGSKA (reference sequence). The CDR3 runs 16 residues. Germline trimming cut 6 bases from V and 6 bases from J; bases unmatched to any gene: 19. The CDR3 coding sequence is TGCAGTGCCACCTGGGGAGGGTCAGCGGGGGCCTCCGAGCAGTACTTC. It encodes CSATWGGSAGASEQYF.

This clonotype was counted once. J is TRBJ2-5 and V is TRBV7-9; D gene unclear. Germline assignment: CDR1 SEHNR and CDR2 FQNEAQ (reference sequence). V was clipped by 5 bases and J by 4 bases, with 20 bases between them. This CDR3 contains 16 residues. The DNA of the CDR3 is TGTGCCAGCAGCCCCCTTGTGGGTATGGAATCAGAGACCCAGTACTTC. Amino acid sequence: CASSPLVGMESETQYF.

The CDR3 bases are TGTGCCAGCACCTATTCTCTAGGGAGCGAGCAGTACTTC. Residues: CASTYSLGSEQYF. V usage is TRBV12-3 or TRBV12-4 and J usage is TRBJ2-7; perhaps TRBD2 as D (5 bases). Trimming pared 7 bases from V and 6 bases from J, leaving 16 bases between. The CDR3 covers 13 residues.

This rearrangement joins TRBV15 to TRBJ2-7; D possibly corresponds to TRBD1 (6 bases). V lost 4 bases, J lost 2 bases, and 18 bases lay in between. CDR1 LNHNV and CDR2 YYDKDF come from the germline V gene (reference sequence). The CDR3 covers 16 residues. CDR3 residues: CATSNPRGRLAYEQYF. The CDR3 nucleotides read TGTGCCACCAGCAACCCCAGGGGACGGCTCGCCTACGAGCAGTACTTC.

V usage is TRBV6-6 and J usage is TRBJ2-5, with 14 bases matching TRBD2. This CDR3 contains 16 residues. After removal of 5 bases from V and 5 bases from J, the junction contained 7 bases not matched to a gene. CDR1 and CDR2 from the germline V gene are MNHNY and SVGAGI (reference sequence). The CDR3 DNA reads TGTGCCAGCAGTGGACGACTAGCGGGGGGGCTGGAGACCCAGTACTTC. It yields the protein CASSGRLAGGLETQYF.

The chain links TRBV6-1 to TRBJ2-5, with 12 bases lining up with TRBD2. The J segment lost 3 bases and the V segment lost 5 bases, leaving 1 base of the junction unmatched. From germline, CDR1 is MNHNS and CDR2 SASEGT. The CDR3 is 14 amino acids. The DNA for the CDR3 is TGTGCCAGCAGTTGGACTAGCGGGAAAGAGACCCAGTACTTC. Amino acid sequence: CASSWTSGKETQYF.

This chain links TRBV1 with TRBJ2-2. TRBV1 is given as a pseudogene. CDR3 length: 17 amino acids. The CDR3 coding sequence is TGCACCAGCAGCCCGCCTCAGATCCTACAAAGCCCCGGGGAGCTGTTTTTT. It is translated as CTSSPPQILQSPGELFF.

This clonotype appeared once. The chain recombines TRBV19 with TRBJ1-2; 8 nucleotides line up with TRBD1. The germline CDR1 and CDR2 sequences are LNHDA and SQIVND (reference sequence). After removal of 7 bases from V and 4 bases from J, the junction contained 11 bases not matched to a gene. The CDR3 consists of 15 residues. The DNA of the CDR3 is TGTGCCAGTAAGGCGACAGGGGAAGTGAGCTATGGCTACACCTTC. Protein product: CASKATGEVSYGYTF.

The chain employs TRBV7-2 and TRBJ2-5; 8 bases are shared with TRBD2. J gave up 2 bases and V 3 bases, and 2 bases lay outside the gene matches. The CDR3 loop spans 14 amino acids. Per germline, CDR1 SGHTA and CDR2 FQGNSA. The CDR3 coding sequence is TGTGCCAGCAGCTTCCAGCGGGGGCAAGAGACCCAGTACTTC. It translates to CASSFQRGQETQYF.

CDR3 protein: CASSPVLMPTDEQYF. The DNA of the CDR3 is TGTGCCAGCTCACCAGTTCTTATGCCCACCGACGAGCAGTACTTC. The chain joins TRBV18 to TRBJ2-7; D unclear. The germline V gene encodes CDR1 KGHSH and CDR2 LQKENI. The germline V and J ends were trimmed by 2 bases and 5 bases, with 16 bases remaining between them. The CDR3 has 15 amino acids.

The genes are TRBV12-3 or TRBV12-4 and TRBJ2-2; D uncertain. V was shortened by 2 bases and J by 5 bases, with 6 bases between the two germline ends. This CDR3 is 13 amino acids long. The CDR3 reads CASSLRLTGELFF. Here the CDR3 DNA reads TGTGCCAGCAGTTTACGTCTTACCGGGGAGCTGTTTTTT.

The chain carries TRBV28 and TRBJ2-7; the match to TRBD1 covers 11 bases. The CDR3 has 13 amino acids. Trimming removed 8 bases from V and 5 bases from J; junction bases left unmatched: 5. CDR1 and CDR2 from the germline V gene are MDHEN and SYDVKM. Here the CDR3 DNA reads TGTGCCAGCGGGACAGGGGGGTTCGACGAGCAGTACTTC. It is translated as CASGTGGFDEQYF. Together with reference TRBV28 and TRBJ2-7, the CDR3 gives the full variable domain: DVKVTQSSRYLVKRTGEKVFLECVQDMDHENMFWYRQDPGLGLRLIYFSYDVKMKEKGDIPEGYSVSREKKERFSLILESASTNQTSMYLCASGTGGFDEQYFGPGTRLTVT.

The CDR3 is CASSGGSLSQPQHF. The CDR3 DNA reads TGTGCCAGCAGTGGTGGCAGTCTCTCTCAGCCCCAGCATTTT. The chain recombines TRBV2 with TRBJ1-5, with D hard to call. The germline CDR1 and CDR2 sequences are SNHLY and FYNNEI. Trimming pared 4 bases from V and 6 bases from J, leaving 13 bases between. This CDR3 comprises 14 residues.